This entry lists 30 T cell receptor beta chains sequenced from one sample in a study of OX40 agonist ivuxolimab in advanced cancers. Method: immunoSEQ multiplex PCR; TCRdb's copy keeps in-frame clones and lacks some. The sample lists 40,000 or so clones, about 89% occurring once. The material sequenced was CD4+ or CD8+ T cells sorted from blood, taken in a trial of the OX40 agonist ivuxolimab. The receptors originated from an adult with an advanced solid tumor such as melanoma, head and neck, liver or kidney cancer.

This clone was seen a handful of times. The chain employs TRBV18 and TRBJ1-1; tentative D call: TRBD1 (6 bases). Germline CDR1 is KGHSH and CDR2 is LQKENI. CDR3 size: 15 residues. V was pared by 3 bases and J by 4 bases, with 15 bases between. The CDR3 loop reads CASSPRTELGTEAFF. CDR3 nucleotide sequence: TGTGCCAGCTCACCGAGGACAGAGTTGGGCACTGAAGCTTTCTTT.

The chain is built from TRBV18 and TRBJ2-2; the D gene is possibly TRBD1 (6 bases). The germline V gene has CDR1 KGHSH and CDR2 LQKENI. Trimming stripped 5 bases from V and 0 bases from J, with 10 bases between. The CDR3 contains 15 residues. The CDR3 nucleotides are TGTGCCAGCTCATCGGGACATACGAACACCGGGGAGCTGTTTTTT. It encodes CASSSGHTNTGELFF.

The chain is built from TRBV2 and TRBJ1-4; 8 bases agree with TRBD1. There are 14 residues in the CDR3. J was trimmed by 7 bases and V by 4 bases; bases with no gene match: 5. Looked up from germline, CDR1 is SNHLY and CDR2 is FYNNEI. The CDR3 DNA is TGTGCCAGCAGTGCAGGGGGCTGGAGTGAAAAACTGTTTTTT. Translating it yields CASSAGGWSEKLFF.

The chain has TRBV5-4 and TRBJ1-4; D is possibly TRBD1 (5 bases). CDR3 size: 13 residues. Per germline, CDR1 SGHNT and CDR2 YYREEE (reference sequence). The ends were cut back, 4 bases at V and 8 bases at J, with 12 bases in the middle. The CDR3 is CASSTQVTEKLFF. The CDR3 nucleotides are TGTGCCAGCAGCACACAGGTTACCGAAAAACTGTTTTTT.

The genes are TRBV6-1 and TRBJ2-3; TRBD2 agrees at 9 bases. The CDR3 totals 14 residues. The junction had 4 bases not matched to a gene; V was cut back by 5 bases and J by 4 bases. Germline CDR1 MNHNS, CDR2 SASEGT. CDR3 loop: CASSLAGWADTQYF. In nucleotides, the CDR3 is TGTGCCAGCAGTCTAGCGGGGTGGGCAGATACGCAGTATTTT.

This chain uses TRBV5-1 with TRBJ1-1; tentative D call: TRBD1 (6 bases). The ends were cut back, 4 bases at V and 3 bases at J, with 13 bases in the middle. Germline V gene data show CDR1 as SGHRS and CDR2 as YFSETQ. The CDR3 covers 14 residues. CDR3 sequence (DNA): TGCGCCAGCAGCCCCTCGGGGGCGGACACTGAAGCTTTCTTT. This codes for CASSPSGADTEAFF.

This sequence joins TRBV28 and TRBJ1-2, with 7 bases lining up with TRBD1. Germline trimming cut 4 bases from V and 2 bases from J; bases unmatched to any gene: 4. CDR3 length: 14 amino acids. Germline lookup yields CDR1 MDHEN and CDR2 SYDVKM. In DNA form, the CDR3 reads TGTGCCAGCAGTTCCCAGACAGGGAACTATGGCTACACCTTC. It specifies CASSSQTGNYGYTF.

The chain has TRBV7-9 and TRBJ2-4; 7 positions match TRBD2. With V trimmed by 8 bases and J by 5 bases, 3 bases remained unmatched. The germline V gene has CDR1 SEHNR and CDR2 FQNEAQ (reference sequence). The CDR3 covers 12 residues. The CDR3 spells CASGLVENIQYF. The CDR3 DNA is TGTGCCAGCGGACTAGTAGAAAACATTCAGTACTTC.

V is TRBV5-1 and J is TRBJ2-7, with D perhaps given as TRBD1 or TRBD2 (6 bases each). Looked up from germline, CDR1 is SGHRS and CDR2 is YFSETQ. The CDR3 loop spans 14 amino acids. V shed 1 base and J shed 1 base, with 9 bases lying between them. The CDR3 loop reads CASSLRGESYEQYF. CDR3 in DNA: TGCGCCAGCAGCTTGAGGGGGGAATCCTACGAGCAGTACTTC.

The chain carries TRBV2 and TRBJ2-1, with D possibly called TRBD1 or TRBD2 (6 bases each). Per germline, CDR1 SNHLY and CDR2 FYNNEI. V lost 7 bases to trimming and J lost 2 bases, with 18 bases between them. The CDR3 runs to 16 residues. The CDR3 DNA reads TGTGCCAGCAACGAGGGGGGTGTCGGGGCCTACAATGAGCAGTTCTTC. Encoded protein: CASNEGGVGAYNEQFF.

This sequence joins TRBV9 and TRBJ1-6; a weak D match, TRBD1 (6 bases). Trimming took 0 bases from V and 11 from J, leaving 12 bases between them. CDR1 is SGDLS and CDR2 is YYNGEE in the germline V gene. The CDR3 contains 14 residues. The CDR3 region has the DNA TGTGCCAGCAGCGTAGAACAGGGCGAGACACCCCTCCACTTT. Protein product: CASSVEQGETPLHF.

The chain combines TRBV11-2 with TRBJ2-7, with TRBD1 identical over 7 bases. The CDR3 runs 15 residues. With 2 bases clipped from V and 6 bases from J, the junction kept 10 bases outside the gene matches. Germline loops: CDR1 SGHAT, CDR2 FQNNGV. The CDR3 DNA reads as TGTGCCAGCAGCTTAAAATACGGGACAGATCCCGAGCAGTACTTC. This gives the protein CASSLKYGTDPEQYF.

V and J are TRBV7-8 and TRBJ1-2, with D possibly TRBD1 on 5 matching bases. The CDR3 runs to 14 residues. Trimming left V 3 bases short and J 6 bases short, with 14 bases between. The V gene's germline CDR1 is SGHVS and CDR2 FQNEAQ. The CDR3 DNA sequence: TGTGCCAGCAGCTTTACCCAGGGTGGTGATGGCTACACCTTC. This sequence encodes CASSFTQGGDGYTF.

The rearrangement joins TRBV27 to TRBJ2-5; D is possibly TRBD1 (6 bases). Near its end, the DNA agrees better with TRBJ2-7, so the J call may be wrong. CDR1 is MNHEY, CDR2 SMNVEV, per germline (reference sequence). CDR3 length equals 15 residues. This chain's CDR3 is CASSPVRGSSYEQYF. For the CDR3, the DNA is TGTGCCAGCAGTCCTGTGAGGGGGAGCTCCTACGAGCAGTACTTC.

Turning to this clone: The CDR3 does not end in the conserved phenylalanine or tryptophan, so this is likely a read error. V gene TRBV6-6 combines with J gene TRBJ1-6; D gene ambiguous. This CDR3 spans 15 amino acids. V was shortened by 7 bases and J by 8 bases, with 18 bases between the two germline ends. From germline, CDR1 is MNHNY and CDR2 SVGAGI (reference sequence). CDR3: CASKADLNWYSPLHL. CDR3 DNA sequence: TGTGCCAGCAAGGCGGACCTCAACTGGTATTCACCCCTCCACCTT.

The chain is built from TRBV28 and TRBJ1-4; 7 bases match TRBD1. Germline V CDR1 and CDR2: MDHEN, SYDVKM. The CDR3 runs 13 residues. V trimming: 6 bases; J trimming: 4 bases; junction bases outside the gene matches: 2. The CDR3 sequence: CASRGQNNEKLFF. The DNA for the CDR3 is TGTGCCAGCAGGGGACAGAATAATGAAAAACTGTTTTTT.

The chain is built from TRBV9 and TRBJ2-1, with TRBD1 as a possible D gene (5 bases). This CDR3 is built from 15 residues. Trimming took off 3 bases at V and 0 bases at J, with 10 bases between the two ends. The germline V gene encodes CDR1 SGDLS and CDR2 YYNGEE. CDR3 loop: CASSADIRSYNEQFF. The CDR3 region has the DNA TGTGCCAGCAGCGCGGACATCCGCTCCTACAATGAGCAGTTCTTC.

Of note for this clone: The sample contains more than one DNA sequence encoding this CDR3. V gene TRBV5-1 combines with J gene TRBJ2-5; 7 bases map to TRBD1. Looked up from germline, CDR1 is SGHRS and CDR2 is YFSETQ. The CDR3 extends over 14 amino acids. Losses at the gene ends were 0 bases for V and 2 bases for J; bases not matched to a gene: 1. In nucleotides, the CDR3 is TGCGCCAGCAGCTTGGGACAGGGTCAAGAGACCCAGTACTTC. It is translated as CASSLGQGQETQYF.

The chain recombines TRBV10-3 with TRBJ2-5; TRBD2 agrees at 15 bases. Losses at the gene ends were 6 bases for V and 0 bases for J; bases not matched to a gene: 2. The length of the CDR3 is 16 residues. From germline, CDR1 is ENHRY and CDR2 SYGVKD. The CDR3 is CAIRGTSGGYQETQYF. The CDR3 nucleotides read TGTGCCATCAGGGGGACTAGCGGGGGGTACCAAGAGACCCAGTACTTC.

The J gene is TRBJ2-5, the V gene TRBV18, with a possible D match to TRBD1 (5 bases). With the DNA end fitting TRBJ2-7 better, the J assignment may be wrong. This CDR3 is built from 15 residues. The germline V gene encodes CDR1 KGHSH and CDR2 LQKENI. The CDR3 loop is CASSPSLTATYEQYF. CDR3 coding DNA: TGTGCCAGCTCACCATCTTTGACAGCGACCTACGAGCAGTACTTC.

The V and J genes are TRBV29-1 and TRBJ2-3; 9 nucleotides match TRBD1. V shed 7 bases, J shed 1 base, and the junction held 9 bases outside the gene matches. The CDR3 is 15 residues long. Germline assignment: CDR1 SQVTM and CDR2 ANQGSEA. DNA of the CDR3: TGCAGCGGCCGGGACAGGGACGGGGGCACAGATACGCAGTATTTT. Protein sequence: CSGRDRDGGTDTQYF.

This chain joins TRBV7-2 and TRBJ1-2; the D is unclear. CDR3 length: 14 residues. Trimming took 10 bases from V and 0 from J, leaving 15 bases between them. Germline CDR1 SGHTA, CDR2 FQGNSA. This CDR3 is CAIGVENSNYGYTF. The CDR3 coding sequence is TGTGCCATCGGAGTCGAAAACTCTAACTATGGCTACACCTTC.

V and J are TRBV9 and TRBJ1-6; 10 bases fit TRBD1. The CDR3 loop spans 15 amino acids. V dropped 4 bases and J dropped 10; count of bases not matched to a gene: 8. Germline V gene sequence: CDR1 SGDLS, CDR2 YYNGEE. This CDR3 is CASSSRQGASSPLHF. The CDR3, as DNA: TGTGCCAGCAGCTCCCGACAGGGGGCAAGCTCACCCCTCCACTTT. Based on the CDR3 plus reference TRBV9 and TRBJ1-6, the full variable domain is DSGVTQTPKHLITATGQRVTLRCSPRSGDLSVYWYQQSLDQGLQFLIQYYNGEERAKGNILERFSAQQFPDLHSELNLSSLELGDSALYFCASSSRQGASSPLHFGNGTRLTVT.

About this clone: This CDR3 fails to terminate in the conserved phenylalanine or tryptophan, so it likely reflects a read error. This chain joins TRBV14 and TRBJ1-6; a weak D match, TRBD1 (5 bases). Germline assignment: CDR1 SGHDN and CDR2 FVKESK. The CDR3 has 13 amino acids. The germline V and J ends were trimmed by 1 base and 8 bases, with 6 bases remaining between them. The CDR3: CASSQAGDSPLHL. CDR3 DNA: TGTGCCAGCAGCCAAGCGGGGGATTCACCCCTCCACCTT.

The genes are TRBV7-2 and TRBJ2-5; perhaps TRBD2 as D (6 bases). CDR1 and CDR2 (germline): SGHTA, FQGNSA. The CDR3 runs 16 residues. Between the trimmed V and J ends, which lost 3 bases and 4 bases, there was a span of 18 bases. CDR3 loop: CASSLRVGGNGETQYF. In nucleotides, the CDR3 is TGTGCCAGCAGCTTGCGGGTCGGGGGAAATGGAGAGACCCAGTACTTC. The variable domain in full, with the rest retrieved from reference TRBV7-2 and TRBJ2-5, is GAGVSQSPSNKVTEKGKDVELRCDPISGHTALYWYRQSLGQGLEFLIYFQGNSAPDKSGLPSDRFSAERTGGSVSTLTIQRTQQEDSAVYLCASSLRVGGNGETQYFGPGTRLLVL.

V is TRBV15 and J is TRBJ1-5; D ambiguous. Trimming left V 0 bases short and J 2 bases short, with 11 bases between. The CDR3 consists of 16 residues. The V gene's germline CDR1 is LNHNV and CDR2 YYDKDF (reference sequence). The CDR3 region is CATSRDLGYGNQPQHF. In nucleotides, the CDR3 is TGTGCCACCAGCAGAGATTTGGGGTACGGCAATCAGCCCCAGCATTTT.

Of note for this clone: Other DNA sequences in this specimen translate into the identical CDR3. The genes are TRBV7-2 and TRBJ1-5; D gene unclear. Per germline, CDR1 SGHTA and CDR2 FQGNSA. The CDR3 consists of 13 residues. V gave up 1 base and J gave up 4 bases, with 5 bases separating them. CDR3 DNA sequence: TGTGCCAGCAGCTTAGTGGAGAATCAGCCCCAGCATTTT. It yields the protein CASSLVENQPQHF.

The CDR3 here is CASTPPGAKLTEAFF. The CDR3 DNA reads TGTGCCAGTACCCCCCCCGGGGCTAAGCTCACTGAAGCTTTCTTT. The chain is built from TRBV19 and TRBJ1-1; the D gene is possibly TRBD1 (5 bases). This CDR3 region has 15 residues. Germline V gene data show CDR1 as LNHDA and CDR2 as SQIVND (reference sequence). V lost 7 bases to trimming and J lost 4 bases, with 19 bases between them.

V is TRBV11-2 and J is TRBJ1-1; a possible D gene is TRBD1 (5 bases). This CDR3 contains 15 residues. Germline lookup yields CDR1 SGHAT and CDR2 FQNNGV. The germline V and J ends were trimmed by 4 bases and 0 bases, with 12 bases remaining between them. CDR3 DNA: TGTGCCAGCAGCTCCTCCGGGACGGTGAACACTGAAGCTTTCTTT. Translating gives CASSSSGTVNTEAFF.

V and J are TRBV7-2 and TRBJ1-1; D is unresolved. CDR1 is SGHTA and CDR2 is FQGNSA in the germline V gene. This CDR3 has 14 residues. The V gene lost 1 base and the J gene lost 0 bases, with 6 bases spanning the gap. The CDR3 nucleotides are TGTGCCAGCAGCTTAGGGACCATGAACACTGAAGCTTTCTTT. Its translation: CASSLGTMNTEAFF.